The rows below give T cell receptor beta chains drawn from one sample of a study of T cell responses to AZD1222 COVID-19 vaccine. The method was immunoSEQ multiplex PCR; TCRdb's version includes in-frame clones alone and lacks a portion of them. This sample yields fewer than 50,000 clones, of which roughly 80% are seen a single time; around 7% belongs to the top ten. The sample in question was peripheral blood, obtained on day 0 of AZD1222 vaccination. These receptors were collected from an adult in good health. Both conserved end residues are part of each CDR3. D genes are given only for firm matches. Only part of the rows carry a size: once, few, many, or a class if the clone is expanded.

V gene	J gene	clone size	D gene	CDR3 protein	CDR3 DNA
TRBV6-5	TRBJ1-5	-	-	CASRRSGGGGQPQHF	TGTGCCAGCAGACGAAGCGGCGGGGGTGGACAGCCCCAGCATTTT
TRBV28	TRBJ2-3	-	TRBD2	CASSLRAGGPRTDTQYF	TGTGCCAGCAGTTTAAGGGCGGGGGGGCCTAGAACAGATACGCAGTATTTT
TRBV12-1	TRBJ2-7	-	-	CASSRDYSYEQYF	TGTGCCAGCAGCCGGGACTATTCCTACGAGCAGTACTTC
TRBV27	TRBJ2-2	few	-	CASGPRESNTGELFF	TGTGCCAGCGGACCAAGGGAGTCCAACACCGGGGAGCTGTTTTTT
TRBV7-2	TRBJ2-5	-	-	CASKVRGTAETQYF	TGTGCCAGCAAAGTCCGCGGGACCGCGGAGACCCAGTACTTC
TRBV11-1	TRBJ2-5	-	TRBD1	CASSSDRAGQETQYF	TGTGCCAGCAGCTCGGACAGGGCAGGTCAAGAGACCCAGTACTTC
TRBV28	TRBJ2-1	few	-	CASRMRVGEQFF	TGTGCCAGCAGAATGAGGGTGGGTGAGCAGTTCTTC
TRBV10-3	TRBJ2-7	few	-	CAISPQVGYEQYF	TGTGCCATCAGTCCCCAGGTTGGGTACGAGCAGTACTTC
TRBV27	TRBJ2-7	once	-	CASGQQDSYEQYF	TGTGCCAGCGGTCAACAGGACTCCTACGAGCAGTACTTC
TRBV28	TRBJ2-1	few	TRBD1	CASGDRGLPRSNEQFF	TGTGCCAGCGGGGACAGGGGCCTTCCGAGGTCGAATGAGCAGTTCTTC
TRBV6-5	TRBJ1-6	-	-	CATSGNTGSPLHF	TGTGCCACCTCAGGGAATACAGGCTCACCCCTCCACTTT
TRBV30	TRBJ2-1	medium-sized	-	CAWTSTSPGEQFF	TGTGCCTGGACCTCCACTTCGCCCGGTGAGCAGTTCTTC
TRBV4-1	TRBJ1-3	few	-	CASSLGTDSGNTIYF	TGCGCCAGCAGCCTTGGGACGGACTCTGGAAACACCATATATTTT
TRBV6-6	TRBJ1-2	-	TRBD1	CASLEGANYGYTF	TGTGCCAGCCTAGAGGGGGCCAACTATGGCTACACCTTC
TRBV27	TRBJ2-1	-	TRBD1	CASSSKPPGQGLGEQFF	TGTGCCAGCAGTTCAAAACCCCCGGGACAGGGATTAGGTGAGCAGTTCTTC
TRBV28	TRBJ2-3	once	-	CASSLEGNTQYF	TGTGCCAGCAGTTTAGAGGGCAATACGCAGTATTTT
TRBV6-5	TRBJ1-2	-	TRBD1	CASSYSTGGSRYTF	TGTGCCAGCAGTTACTCGACAGGGGGCTCTCGCTACACCTTC
TRBV28	TRBJ1-2	-	-	CASSGQRKGRGYGYTF	TGTGCCAGCAGTGGACAGCGCAAAGGGCGCGGCTATGGCTACACCTTC
TRBV28	TRBJ1-2	-	TRBD1	CASSYLTGIYGYTF	TGTGCCAGCAGTTATTTGACAGGGATCTATGGCTACACCTTC
TRBV7-3	TRBJ1-6	few	-	CASSLTLDSPLHF	TGTGCCAGCAGCTTAACGCTGGATTCACCCCTCCACTTT
TRBV12-3/TRBV12-4	TRBJ2-1	-	-	CASSLVQINEQFF	TGTGCCAGCAGTTTAGTACAGATAAATGAGCAGTTCTTC
TRBV19	TRBJ1-5	-	-	CASTIGLRQPQHF	TGTGCCAGTACGATCGGGTTGCGGCAGCCCCAGCATTTT
TRBV7-9	TRBJ1-4	-	-	CASSSFQGREKLFF	TGTGCCAGCAGCTCTTTTCAGGGGCGAGAAAAACTGTTTTTT
TRBV27	TRBJ2-5	-	-	CASSPRVRETQYF	TGTGCCAGCAGTCCCCGCGTTCGCGAGACCCAGTACTTC
TRBV7-2	TRBJ2-7	-	TRBD1	CASSLVSTGGMHEQYF	TGTGCCAGCAGCTTAGTGTCCACAGGGGGTATGCACGAGCAGTACTTC
TRBV6-5	TRBJ2-3	-	-	CASRRGISTDTQYF	TGTGCCAGCAGGCGGGGTATTAGCACAGATACGCAGTATTTT
TRBV27	TRBJ2-1	-	-	CATQGRQLAEQFF	TGTGCCACCCAAGGGCGACAGTTAGCAGAGCAGTTCTTC
TRBV7-2	TRBJ2-2	-	TRBD2	CASSSGLASGELFF	TGTGCCAGCAGCTCCGGACTAGCTTCCGGGGAGCTGTTTTTT
TRBV27	TRBJ2-3	-	TRBD2	CASSRSGGSGDTQYF	TGTGCCAGCAGCCGAAGCGGGGGGTCCGGAGATACGCAGTATTTT
TRBV6-1	TRBJ1-5	-	-	CASSDTGSRPQHF	TGTGCCAGCAGTGATACAGGAAGTAGGCCCCAGCATTTT
TRBV7-2	TRBJ2-2	-	-	CASSERGRELFF	TGTGCCAGCAGCGAACGGGGGCGGGAGCTGTTTTTT
TRBV6-5	TRBJ1-2	-	TRBD1	CASRLQGSYGYTF	TGTGCCAGCAGATTACAGGGGAGCTATGGCTACACCTTC
TRBV6-1	TRBJ1-6	-	-	CASSETTGINSPLHF	TGTGCCAGCAGTGAGACTACAGGGATTAATTCACCCCTCCACTTT
TRBV11-2	TRBJ1-2	-	-	CASSLQRLGKGYTF	TGTGCCAGCAGCTTACAAAGACTCGGAAAGGGCTACACCTTC
TRBV7-8	TRBJ2-3	-	TRBD2	CASGFRTSGGADTQYF	TGTGCCAGCGGATTCCGGACTAGCGGGGGGGCGGATACGCAGTATTTT
TRBV21-1	TRBJ1-6	few	-	CASSKMGQVHYNSPLHF	TGTGCCAGCAGCAAAATGGGGCAGGTCCACTATAATTCACCCCTCCACTTT
TRBV5-8	TRBJ2-1	once	TRBD2	CASRWTGLAGGSSYNEQFF	TGTGCCAGCAGGTGGACGGGACTAGCGGGGGGGAGCTCCTACAATGAGCAGTTCTTC
TRBV2	TRBJ2-5	-	-	CASSYRQEQETQYF	TGTGCCAGCAGTTACAGGCAGGAGCAAGAGACCCAGTACTTC
TRBV3-1/TRBV3-2	TRBJ1-2	once	-	CASSQETGRYGYTF	TGTGCCAGCAGCCAGGAGACAGGCCGCTATGGCTACACCTTC
TRBV2	TRBJ2-7	-	-	CATLQGGGSYEQYF	TGTGCCACCCTCCAAGGAGGCGGCTCCTACGAGCAGTACTTC
TRBV7-2	TRBJ1-6	-	-	CASSLKGGNSPLHF	TGTGCCAGCAGCTTAAAGGGTGGAAATTCACCCCTCCACTTT
TRBV11-2	TRBJ1-1	-	-	CASSLAGQNTEAFF	TGTGCCAGCAGCTTAGCGGGCCAGAACACTGAAGCTTTCTTT
TRBV7-9	TRBJ2-3	few	TRBD1	CASSFPRDRDYTDTQYF	TGTGCCAGCAGCTTCCCCCGAGACAGGGATTACACAGATACGCAGTATTTT
TRBV6-5	TRBJ1-5	-	TRBD1	CASKQETGVGQPQHF	TGTGCCAGCAAACAAGAGACAGGGGTAGGGCAGCCCCAGCATTTT
TRBV5-5	TRBJ1-2	-	-	CASSLDRVPTIGGYTF	TGTGCCAGCAGCTTGGACAGGGTCCCTACTATCGGTGGCTACACCTTC
TRBV10-2	TRBJ2-3	-	-	CASRTTSTDTQYF	TGCGCCAGCAGAACGACTAGCACAGATACGCAGTATTTT
TRBV2	TRBJ2-5	-	-	CASSVSSQETQYF	TGTGCCAGCAGTGTATCCAGCCAAGAGACCCAGTACTTC
TRBV6-2/TRBV6-3	TRBJ1-4	once	-	CASSYGIGGPEEKLFF	TGTGCCAGCAGTTACGGGATTGGGGGGCCGGAGGAAAAACTGTTTTTT
TRBV10-3	TRBJ2-2	-	-	CAIRLTGPAGELFF	TGTGCCATCAGGCTGACAGGTCCCGCCGGGGAGCTGTTTTTT
TRBV28	TRBJ1-2	-	TRBD1	CASSLTDRESGGYTF	TGTGCCAGCAGTCTCACAGACAGGGAGAGTGGTGGCTACACCTTC
TRBV7-9	TRBJ2-7	-	TRBD2	CASSRGLAGGSTYEQYF	TGTGCCAGCAGCAGGGGACTAGCGGGAGGGTCGACCTACGAGCAGTACTTC
TRBV14	TRBJ1-6	-	TRBD1	CASSQFPGGNSPLHF	TGTGCCAGCAGCCAATTTCCAGGGGGCAATTCACCCCTCCACTTT
TRBV5-1	TRBJ2-3	-	-	CASSSGTVGDTQYF	TGCGCCAGCTCCTCGGGGACCGTGGGAGATACGCAGTATTTT